This TCR beta chain was identified in a study of identical twins. A remark on this clonotype: The antigen is not known.

Overall study results and limits: It was out-of-frame TCR alpha sharing in monozygotic twins that models underestimated.

TCRdb ran MiXCR on the 5' RACE reads and lists one entry per CDR3 protein. The profile shows around 280,000 distinct CDR3 sequences, more than 6.5% of them singletons. There are 14 residues in the CDR3. V shed 5 bases and J 3 bases; nucleotides not matched to a gene: 4. Germline V gene data show CDR1 as SGHRS and CDR2 as YFSETQ. Another study also made use of these data, one on yellow fever vaccine responses in identical twins.

This sequence was found in a woman between 18 and 29 years old in good health. The sequenced material came from memory (CD45RO+) T cells sorted from blood. The chain links TRBV5-1 to TRBJ2-2, with 7 positions matching TRBD1. CDR3 nucleotide sequence: TGCGCCAGCAGTTACAGGGGAGACACCGGGGAGCTGTTTTTT. The encoded protein is CASSYRGDTGELFF. Using reference TRBV5-1 and TRBJ2-2 for the parts outside the CDR3, the full variable domain is KAGVTQTPRYLIKTRGQQVTLSCSPISGHRSVSWYQQTPGQGLQFLFEYFSETQRNKGNFPGRFSGRQFSNSRSEMNVSTLELGDSALYLCASSYRGDTGELFFGEGSRLTVL.